The clone carrying this T cell receptor (beta chain) was seen repeatedly, ten times or more. Its antigen is as yet unknown. This record belongs to a study of T cells after yellow fever vaccination. Across the whole study: For low cell numbers, libraries were made with SMART-Seq v4 Ultra Low Input. Study conclusions and caveats: Overlap between CD4 and CD8 compartments was detected for a small share of clonotypes. Most primary-vaccination clones reappeared after the booster (about 97% CD4, roughly 90% CD8). FACS-sorted repertoires might harbor abundant contaminating clonotypes from the bulk population.

A single record per CDR3 protein comes from TCRdb applying MiXCR to the 5' RACE reads. The sample consists of about 310,000 distinct CDR3 sequences, around 3.6% of them appearing once. CDR3 size: 12 residues. The V gene lost 8 bases and the J gene lost 7 bases, with 12 bases spanning the gap. From germline, CDR1 is MNHEY and CDR2 SMNVEV (reference sequence). This sequence joins TRBV27 and TRBJ2-1; D is ambiguous. The clonotype was recovered from a man younger than 30 who received the YFV17D yellow fever vaccine. The source was PBMCs, collected on the day of the yellow fever booster vaccination. The CDR3 DNA follows: TGTGCCAGCGGCTCCCGGCTAAATGAGCAGTTCTTC. The encoded protein is CASGSRLNEQFF.